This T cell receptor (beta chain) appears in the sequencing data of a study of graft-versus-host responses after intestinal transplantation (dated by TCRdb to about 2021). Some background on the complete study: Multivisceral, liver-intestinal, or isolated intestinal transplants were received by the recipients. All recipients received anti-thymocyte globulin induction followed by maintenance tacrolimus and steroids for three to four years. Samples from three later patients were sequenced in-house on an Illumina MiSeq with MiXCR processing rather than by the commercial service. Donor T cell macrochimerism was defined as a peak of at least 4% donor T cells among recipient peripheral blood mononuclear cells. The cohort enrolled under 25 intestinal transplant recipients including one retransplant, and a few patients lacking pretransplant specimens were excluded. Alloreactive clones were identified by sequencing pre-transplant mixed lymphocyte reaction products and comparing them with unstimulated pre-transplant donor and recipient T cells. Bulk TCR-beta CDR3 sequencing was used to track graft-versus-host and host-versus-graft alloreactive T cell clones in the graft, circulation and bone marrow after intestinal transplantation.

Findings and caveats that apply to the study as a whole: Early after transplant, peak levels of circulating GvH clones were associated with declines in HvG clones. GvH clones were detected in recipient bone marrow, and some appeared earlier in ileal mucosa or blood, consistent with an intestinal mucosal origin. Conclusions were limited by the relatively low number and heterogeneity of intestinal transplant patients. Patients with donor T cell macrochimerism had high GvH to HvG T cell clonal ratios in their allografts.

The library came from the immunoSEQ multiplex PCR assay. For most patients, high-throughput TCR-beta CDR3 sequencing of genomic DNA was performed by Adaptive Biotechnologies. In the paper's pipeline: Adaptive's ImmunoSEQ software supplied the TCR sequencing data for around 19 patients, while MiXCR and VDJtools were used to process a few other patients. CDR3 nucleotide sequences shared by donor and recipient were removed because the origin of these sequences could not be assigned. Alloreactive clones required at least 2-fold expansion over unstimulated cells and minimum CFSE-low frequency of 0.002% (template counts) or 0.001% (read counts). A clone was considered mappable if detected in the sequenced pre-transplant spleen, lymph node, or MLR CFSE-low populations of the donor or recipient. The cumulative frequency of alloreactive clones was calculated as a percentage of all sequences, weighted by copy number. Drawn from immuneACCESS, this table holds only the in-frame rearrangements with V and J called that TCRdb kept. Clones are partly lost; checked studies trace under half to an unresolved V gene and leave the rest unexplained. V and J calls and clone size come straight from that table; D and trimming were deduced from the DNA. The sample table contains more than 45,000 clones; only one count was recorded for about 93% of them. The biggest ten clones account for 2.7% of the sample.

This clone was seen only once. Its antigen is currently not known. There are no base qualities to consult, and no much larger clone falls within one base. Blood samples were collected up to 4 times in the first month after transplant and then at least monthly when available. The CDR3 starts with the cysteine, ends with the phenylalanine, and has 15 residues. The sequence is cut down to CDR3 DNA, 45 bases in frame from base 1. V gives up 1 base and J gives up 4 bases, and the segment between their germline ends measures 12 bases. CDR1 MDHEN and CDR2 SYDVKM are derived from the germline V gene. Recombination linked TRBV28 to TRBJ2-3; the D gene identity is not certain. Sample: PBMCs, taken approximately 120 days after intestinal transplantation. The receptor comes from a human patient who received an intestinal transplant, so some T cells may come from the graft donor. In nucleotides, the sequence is TGTGCCAGCAGTTTATTGCGCGAAACCGCAGATACGCAGTATTTT. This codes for CASSLLRETADTQYF.